Described below is a single T cell receptor beta chain sequence and its context. Its antigen is currently unknown. Described treatment: around 19 received Ad26.COV2.S at low or high dose, single or two shots; about 5 received placebo; per-sample allocation not given. Following the first vaccine or placebo injection, samples were taken on day 63. These data come from a study of Ad26.COV2.S vaccination and SARS-CoV-2 variants. Findings and caveats of the study: There was reportedly substantial breadth in spike-specific CD8+ and CD4+ T cell responses after vaccination. Ad26.COV2.S recipients had broader spike-specific TCRs (P = 0.0014).

Germline V gives CDR1 SGHVS, CDR2 FQNEAQ. With 5 bases removed from V and 1 base from J, the gap between germline ends came to 11 bases. The CDR3 contains 14 residues. TCRdb's table, derived via immunoSEQ multiplex PCR, lists solely in-frame clones and lacks some. The sample yields around 350,000 clones, 70% to 90% seen once. J is TRBJ2-5 and V is TRBV7-8; D possibly matches TRBD1 or TRBD2 (5 bases each). The TCR originated in a person between 18 and 59 years old who received the Ad26.COV2.S COVID-19 vaccine or a placebo. This specimen consisted of peripheral blood, obtained in a trial of Ad26.COV2.S vaccine versus placebo. The CDR3 spells CASSISGPQETQYF. CDR3 sequence (DNA): TGTGCCAGCAGCATATCGGGACCCCAAGAGACCCAGTACTTC.